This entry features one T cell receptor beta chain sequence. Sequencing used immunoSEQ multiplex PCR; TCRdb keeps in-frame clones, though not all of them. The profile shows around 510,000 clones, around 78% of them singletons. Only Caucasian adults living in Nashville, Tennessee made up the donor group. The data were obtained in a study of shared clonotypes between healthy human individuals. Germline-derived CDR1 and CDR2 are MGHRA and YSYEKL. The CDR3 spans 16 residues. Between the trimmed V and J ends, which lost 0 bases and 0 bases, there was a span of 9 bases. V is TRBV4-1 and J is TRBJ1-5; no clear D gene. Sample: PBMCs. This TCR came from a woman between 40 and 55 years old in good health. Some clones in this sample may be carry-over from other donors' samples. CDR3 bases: TGCGCCAGCAGCCAAGAGACACACTATAGCAATCAGCCCCAGCATTTT. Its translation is CASSQETHYSNQPQHF.